A selection of T cell receptor beta chains follows, all from one sample in a study of blood T cell repertoires in COVID-19. The table came from immunoSEQ multiplex PCR; TCRdb's copy has only in-frame clones and leaves some out. The table records 150,000 to 200,000 clones, under 80% of them present only once. The source material was PBMCs or T cells enriched from blood (not recorded which). These receptors were obtained from a woman aged 45-59 years with acute COVID-19. The CDR3 runs from the conserved cysteine through the conserved F or W. A D gene is named only where the DNA matches it firmly.

d_call	cdr3_length	v_call	j_call	cdr3_aa
TRBD1	14	TRBV7-4	TRBJ1-5	CARPRGVWVQPQHF
TRBD2	14	TRBV6-2/TRBV6-3	TRBJ2-5	CASSSLAGGGTQYF
NA	15	TRBV10-3	TRBJ2-1	CAISDVGARVNEQFF
NA	12	TRBV7-9	TRBJ2-5	CASSLVGETQYF
NA	16	TRBV5-4	TRBJ1-2	CASSSQVGGTARGYTF
TRBD2	18	TRBV6-6	TRBJ2-2	CASSPRGSGGPNTGELFF
NA	15	TRBV2	TRBJ1-5	CASSEAPGLNQPQHF
NA	15	TRBV18	TRBJ2-2	CASSPRQEGSGELFF
NA	15	TRBV5-1	TRBJ2-5	CASSLSGYQKETQYF
TRBD2	15	TRBV6-1	TRBJ2-1	CASSDASGAVNEQFF
NA	16	TRBV12-1	TRBJ2-1	CASSFIALSSYNEQFF
TRBD1	18	TRBV28	TRBJ1-4	CASRSRDRGLPSKEKLFF
NA	16	TRBV13	TRBJ2-5	CASSLDRRGPQETQYF
TRBD2	18	TRBV3-1/TRBV3-2	TRBJ2-1	CASSHRLAGQNLNNEQFF
NA	12	TRBV5-1	TRBJ1-2	CASSLGSGRGTF
NA	16	TRBV10-1	TRBJ1-5	CASSGSCQGSNQPQHF
NA	13	TRBV11-2	TRBJ2-4	CASSRLAKNIQYF
NA	13	TRBV29-1	TRBJ2-4	CSVDGGEKNIQYF
NA	14	TRBV4-2	TRBJ1-1	CASSQDLDSIVAFF
TRBD2	17	TRBV4-2	TRBJ2-3	CASSQAASGDLTDTQYF
TRBD1	15	TRBV7-2	TRBJ1-6	CASSRGQVGNSPLHF
TRBD1	13	TRBV9	TRBJ1-4	CASSVGTDEKLFF